One sample yielded the 29 T cell receptor beta chains listed below, sequenced in a study of control samples from healthy donors and cancer patients. TCRdb's table, derived via immunoSEQ multiplex PCR, lists solely in-frame clones and lacks some. The table includes hundreds of thousands of clones, more than 80% detected once. Sample: PBMCs. These receptors originate from a man aged 35-49 years with head and neck cancer.

CDR3 in amino acids: CASSSGVEGFF. The CDR3 DNA follows: TGTGCCAGCAGCTCAGGGGTAGAGGGTTTCTTT. The chain links TRBV5-5 to TRBJ1-1; possibly TRBD1 for D (6 bases). The germline gives CDR1 SGHKS, CDR2 YYEKEE (reference sequence). Trimming left V 3 bases short and J 13 bases short, with 13 bases between. CDR3 length equals 11 residues.

This chain links TRBV6-6 with TRBJ1-2; D not certain. This CDR3 comprises 13 residues. V lost 3 bases, J lost 2 bases, and 7 bases lay in between. The germline gives CDR1 MNHNY, CDR2 SVGAGI (reference sequence). The CDR3 sequence: CASSYGENYGYTF. The CDR3 bases are TGTGCCAGCAGTTATGGGGAGAACTATGGCTACACCTTC.

The V and J genes are TRBV7-8 and TRBJ2-1; D assignment may be TRBD1 or TRBD2 (5 bases each). Per the germline V gene, CDR1 is SGHVS and CDR2 is FQNEAQ. The germline V and J ends were trimmed by 5 bases and 9 bases, with 23 bases remaining between them. This CDR3 comprises 16 residues. The CDR3 loop reads CASSHGALGRRVEQFF. For the CDR3, the DNA is TGTGCCAGCAGCCACGGGGCCCTAGGAAGAAGGGTTGAGCAGTTCTTC.

The CDR3 DNA is TGTGCCAGTAGGAGTATTGGGGATTCGGGTACTGAAGCTTTCTTT. Amino acid sequence: CASRSIGDSGTEAFF. The chain couples TRBV19 to TRBJ1-1; D is undetermined. CDR3 length: 15 amino acids. Germline V CDR1 and CDR2: LNHDA, SQIVND (reference sequence). Trimming cost V 6 bases and J 5 bases, with 19 bases left between them.

This clone was detected only once. The V and J genes are TRBV23-1 and TRBJ1-1; no reliable D call. TRBV23-1 is assigned to the ORF class and has an uncertain function. The germline V and J ends were trimmed by 4 bases and 0 bases, with 18 bases remaining between them. The CDR3 covers 17 residues. CDR3 protein: CASSLSKAQHMNTEAFF. For the CDR3, the DNA is TGCGCCAGCAGTCTGTCGAAAGCTCAGCACATGAACACTGAAGCTTTCTTT.

The rearrangement links TRBV2 to TRBJ1-2; D call uncertain. Germline-derived CDR1 and CDR2 are SNHLY and FYNNEI. CDR3 size: 14 residues. The V and J ends lost 3 bases and 5 bases respectively, with 13 bases between them. CDR3 amino acids: CASSDLGLVYGYTF. For the CDR3, the DNA is TGTGCCAGCAGTGATCTTGGACTGGTTTATGGCTACACCTTC.

The chain's CDR3 is CATSDYGTGLGGTQYF. The CDR3 DNA follows: TGTGCCACCAGTGATTACGGGACAGGCCTAGGGGGGACCCAGTACTTC. The chain carries TRBV24-1 and TRBJ2-5, with 8 bases matching TRBD1. The CDR3 contains 16 residues. Germline assignment: CDR1 KGHDR and CDR2 SFDVKD. Trimming removed 2 bases from V and 7 bases from J; junction bases left unmatched: 11.

The chain has TRBV28 and TRBJ2-6; the D gene could be TRBD1 or TRBD2 (5 bases each). CDR1 is MDHEN and CDR2 is SYDVKM in the germline V gene. V was clipped by 3 bases and J by 0 bases, with 18 bases between them. The CDR3 length is 19 residues. The CDR3, as DNA: TGTGCCAGCAGTTTTCCCCCGGGACGTCGGATCTCTGGGGCCAACGTCCTGACTTTC. The encoded protein is CASSFPPGRRISGANVLTF.

V is TRBV3-1 (or the pseudogene TRBV3-2) and J is TRBJ1-6; 7 bases match TRBD1. CDR1 LGHDT and CDR2 YNNKEL come from the germline V gene (reference sequence). This CDR3 region has 14 residues. The trim removed 5 bases at V and 7 bases at J, leaving 5 bases unmatched. In DNA form, the CDR3 reads TGTGCCAGCAGCTATGGGACAGAGAATTCACCCCTCCACTTT. The encoded protein is CASSYGTENSPLHF.

The CDR3 sequence is CASSFPRKTGNTIYF. In nucleotides, the CDR3 is TGTGCCAGCAGTTTCCCCCGGAAAACTGGAAACACCATATATTTT. The chain combines TRBV6-5 with TRBJ1-3, with unresolved D. V was shortened by 4 bases and J by 2 bases, with 12 bases between the two germline ends. The CDR3 covers 15 residues. Germline CDR1 and CDR2: MNHEY and SVGAGI.

This clone came up once. The gene calls are TRBV29-1 and TRBJ1-2; D perhaps matches TRBD1 (6 bases). The V and J ends lost 6 bases and 4 bases respectively, with 15 bases between them. Germline V gives CDR1 SQVTM, CDR2 ANQGSEA. The CDR3 consists of 13 residues. CDR3 sequence (DNA): TGCAGCGTGGTCGAAGGACAGATCTATGGCTACACCTTC. It yields the protein CSVVEGQIYGYTF.

The V and J genes are TRBV7-3 and TRBJ2-3; D remains unclear. Trimming stripped 5 bases from V and 5 bases from J, with 11 bases between. Germline lookup yields CDR1 SGHTA and CDR2 FQGTGA. The CDR3 is 13 amino acids. This chain's CDR3 is CASSHRPGDTQYF. CDR3 nucleotide sequence: TGTGCCAGCAGCCATCGTCCGGGAGATACGCAGTATTTT.

The J gene is TRBJ1-1, the V gene TRBV29-1; D unclear. The CDR3 length is 13 residues. The germline V gene encodes CDR1 SQVTM and CDR2 ANQGSEA. With 7 bases removed from V and 5 bases from J, the gap between germline ends came to 17 bases. The chain's CDR3 is CSARVDPSTEAFF. The CDR3 nucleotides read TGCAGCGCGCGTGTTGACCCGAGTACTGAAGCTTTCTTT.

The table lists this clone with a count of one. The CDR3 loop is CASSSEKTQYF. In DNA form, the CDR3 reads TGTGCCAGCAGCTCGGAAAAGACCCAGTACTTC. The chain carries TRBV13 and TRBJ2-5; D remains unclear. Trimming took 4 bases from V and 6 from J, leaving 6 bases between them. Germline CDR1 PRHDT, CDR2 FYEKMQ (reference sequence). The CDR3 has 11 amino acids.

The V call is TRBV29-1, the J call TRBJ1-5, with 7 bases lining up with TRBD1. The CDR3 loop spans 15 amino acids. Germline values: CDR1 SQVTM, CDR2 ANQGSEA. V shed 4 bases and J 5 bases; nucleotides not matched to a gene: 11. CDR3 region: CSVVLTGDFYQPQHF. CDR3 bases: TGCAGCGTTGTATTAACAGGGGATTTCTATCAGCCCCAGCATTTT.

The chain has TRBV30 and TRBJ2-6, with 9 bases matching TRBD1. The CDR3 is made up of 16 amino acids. CDR1 is GTSNPN and CDR2 is SVGIG in the germline V gene (reference sequence). Trimming cost V 5 bases and J 4 bases; bases outside gene matches: 9. The CDR3 loop reads CAWGLQGASGANVLTF. DNA for the CDR3: TGTGCCTGGGGTCTACAGGGGGCGTCAGGGGCCAACGTCCTGACTTTC. Full variable domain (remainder filled in from reference TRBV30 and TRBJ2-6): SQTIHQWPATLVQPVGSPLSLECTVEGTSNPNLYWYRQAAGRGLQLLFYSVGIGQISSEVPQNLSASRPQDRQFILSSKKLLLSDSGFYLCAWGLQGASGANVLTFGAGSRLTVL.

The CDR3 sequence: CASKQGHYGYTF. The DNA of the CDR3 is TGTGCCAGCAAACAGGGCCACTATGGCTACACCTTC. V gene TRBV9 combines with J gene TRBJ1-2, with D maybe TRBD1 (6 bases). V dropped 6 bases and J dropped 3 bases, with 9 bases sitting between them. Germline CDR1 and CDR2: SGDLS and YYNGEE. The CDR3 sequence is 12 residues long.

The chain combines TRBV5-5 with TRBJ2-7; D possibly corresponds to TRBD1 (6 bases). This CDR3 is built from 14 residues. CDR1 and CDR2 (germline): SGHKS, YYEKEE (reference sequence). Trimming pared 0 bases from V and 4 bases from J, leaving 11 bases between. The CDR3 sequence is CASSLGQGRYEQYF. The CDR3 DNA is TGTGCCAGCAGCTTGGGCCAGGGGCGATACGAGCAGTACTTC.

The rearrangement joins TRBV24-1 to TRBJ1-2; 8 positions agree with TRBD1. The germline V gene has CDR1 KGHDR and CDR2 SFDVKD. The CDR3 is 16 amino acids. Trimming at V came to 3 bases and at J to 8 bases, leaving 13 bases not matched to a gene. The CDR3 protein is CATSDRHTQGVYGYTF. Here the CDR3 DNA reads TGTGCCACCAGTGATCGCCACACACAGGGGGTTTACGGCTACACCTTC.

This chain uses TRBV6-5 with TRBJ1-5; 8 nucleotides match TRBD1. The CDR3 consists of 14 residues. Germline V gene sequence: CDR1 MNHEY, CDR2 SVGAGI. V shed 4 bases, J shed 3 bases, and the junction held 2 bases outside the gene matches. The CDR3 loop reads CASSSTGVNQPQHF. CDR3 nucleotides: TGTGCCAGCAGTTCGACAGGGGTCAATCAGCCCCAGCATTTT.

Concerning this clone: This sample includes further DNA sequences coding for the same CDR3. V is TRBV9 and J is TRBJ1-5, with D hard to call. From germline, CDR1 is SGDLS and CDR2 YYNGEE. The CDR3 totals 13 residues. Trimming pared 2 bases from V and 2 bases from J, leaving 5 bases between. CDR3 loop: CASSVDGNQPQHF. CDR3 bases: TGTGCCAGCAGCGTTGATGGCAATCAGCCCCAGCATTTT.

The CDR3 protein is CATSGRYFTGELFF. CDR3 bases: TGTGCCACCAGCGGCCGATACTTCACCGGGGAGCTGTTTTTT. The gene calls are TRBV15 and TRBJ2-2; D call uncertain. The CDR3 covers 14 residues. Trimming cost V 5 bases and J 4 bases, with 11 bases left between them. Looked up from germline, CDR1 is LNHNV and CDR2 is YYDKDF (reference sequence).

This clone was recorded a few times. The chain employs TRBV12-5 and TRBJ2-1; D is uncertain. Germline V gene sequence: CDR1 LGHNT, CDR2 FRNRAP. Trimming stripped 3 bases from V and 4 bases from J, with 7 bases between. There are 13 residues in the CDR3. This chain's CDR3 is CASGFAMYNEQFF. DNA for the CDR3: TGTGCTAGTGGTTTCGCCATGTACAATGAGCAGTTCTTC.

This clone was seen only a few times. This chain joins TRBV7-9 and TRBJ1-2; maybe TRBD1 (5 bases). V was shortened by 3 bases and J by 8 bases, with 25 bases between the two germline ends. The CDR3 consists of 17 residues. CDR1 and CDR2 (germline): SEHNR, FQNEAQ (reference sequence). In DNA form, the CDR3 reads TGTGCCAGCAGCTTCTTTGGGGCGATGGGACTGCCAAGCGGCTACACCTTC. Protein: CASSFFGAMGLPSGYTF.

This rearrangement joins TRBV9 to TRBJ1-3, with D perhaps TRBD1 (5 bases). The CDR3 contains 14 residues. V gave up 4 bases and J gave up 4 bases, with 12 bases separating them. In germline, CDR1 is SGDLS, CDR2 YYNGEE. In DNA, the CDR3 is TGTGCCAGCAGCCCCGCAGGGACGGGAAACACCATATATTTT. This gives the protein CASSPAGTGNTIYF.

The chain employs TRBV5-5 and TRBJ2-5; unclear D gene. The length of the CDR3 is 13 residues. CDR1 and CDR2 from the germline V gene are SGHKS and YYEKEE (reference sequence). Between the trimmed V and J ends, which lost 0 bases and 1 base, there was a span of 4 bases. CDR3 sequence reads: CASSLAPQETQYF. Here the CDR3 DNA reads TGTGCCAGCAGCTTGGCCCCCCAAGAGACCCAGTACTTC.

Worth noting for this clone: Germline and junction disagree at one end, which may indicate a read error. The rearrangement joins TRBV5-1 to TRBJ2-5; possibly TRBD2 for D (5 bases). The CDR3 sequence is 14 residues long. The germline gives CDR1 SGHRS, CDR2 YFSETQ. CDR3 amino acids: CASSLGSGQETRYF. Written as DNA, the CDR3 is TGCGCCAGCAGCTTGGGCAGCGGCCAAGAGACCCGGTACTTC.

This chain connects TRBV25-1 to TRBJ1-1; D is unclear. The CDR3 totals 14 residues. V gave up 2 bases and J gave up 2 bases, with 9 bases separating them. Germline lookup yields CDR1 MGHDK and CDR2 SYGVNS. This chain's CDR3 is CASSERAANTEAFF. The CDR3 nucleotides read TGTGCCAGCAGTGAAAGGGCAGCCAACACTGAAGCTTTCTTT.

This clone has only a few counts. The chain joins TRBV3-1 (or the pseudogene TRBV3-2) to TRBJ2-1; 10 positions match TRBD2. With 4 bases clipped from V and 8 bases from J, the junction kept 5 bases outside the gene matches. The CDR3 contains 14 residues. The germline CDR1 and CDR2 sequences are LGHDT and YNNKEL (reference sequence). CDR3: CASSPTSGSDEQFF. The CDR3 nucleotides are TGTGCCAGCAGCCCGACTAGCGGGTCCGATGAGCAGTTCTTC.